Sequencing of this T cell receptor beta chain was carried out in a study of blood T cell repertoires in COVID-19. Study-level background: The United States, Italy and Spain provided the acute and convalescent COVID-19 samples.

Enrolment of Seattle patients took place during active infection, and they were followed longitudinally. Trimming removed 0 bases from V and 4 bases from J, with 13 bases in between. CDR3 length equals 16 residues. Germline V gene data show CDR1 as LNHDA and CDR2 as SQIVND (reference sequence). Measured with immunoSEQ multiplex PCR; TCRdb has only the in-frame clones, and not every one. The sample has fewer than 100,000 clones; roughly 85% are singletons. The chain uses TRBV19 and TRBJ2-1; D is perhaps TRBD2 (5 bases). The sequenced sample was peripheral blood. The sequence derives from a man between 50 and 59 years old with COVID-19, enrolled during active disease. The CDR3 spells CASSIDRERGYNEQFF. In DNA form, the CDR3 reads TGTGCCAGTAGTATAGATAGGGAAAGAGGGTACAATGAGCAGTTCTTC. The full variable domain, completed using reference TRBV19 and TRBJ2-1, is DGGITQSPKYLFRKEGQNVTLSCEQNLNHDAMYWYRQDPGQGLRLIYYSQIVNDFQKGDIAEGYSVSREKKESFPLTVTSAQKNPTAFYLCASSIDRERGYNEQFFGPGTRLTVL.